This T cell receptor (beta chain) came from a study of shared clonotypes between healthy human individuals. Comments on this clone: The antigen is not known.

Here immunoSEQ multiplex PCR was the method, and the copy in TCRdb shows in-frame clones only, minus some. Of about 670,000 clones listed, around 72% are singletons. Regarding the study as a whole: At large depth, rarefaction still showed sorted-subset sequencing to be incomplete.

The CDR3 loop spans 13 amino acids. The germline CDR1 and CDR2 sequences are KGHSH and LQKENI. V was cut by 0 bases and J by 2 bases, with 3 bases left in between. The J gene is TRBJ2-3, the V gene TRBV18; no reliable D call. This TCR derives from a woman younger than 45 in good health. The material sequenced was memory CD4+ T cells sorted from blood. Indicated subset: CD45RA-negative fraction. The CDR3 is CASSPPATDTQYF. CDR3 nucleotides: TGTGCCAGCTCACCACCGGCCACAGATACGCAGTATTTT.